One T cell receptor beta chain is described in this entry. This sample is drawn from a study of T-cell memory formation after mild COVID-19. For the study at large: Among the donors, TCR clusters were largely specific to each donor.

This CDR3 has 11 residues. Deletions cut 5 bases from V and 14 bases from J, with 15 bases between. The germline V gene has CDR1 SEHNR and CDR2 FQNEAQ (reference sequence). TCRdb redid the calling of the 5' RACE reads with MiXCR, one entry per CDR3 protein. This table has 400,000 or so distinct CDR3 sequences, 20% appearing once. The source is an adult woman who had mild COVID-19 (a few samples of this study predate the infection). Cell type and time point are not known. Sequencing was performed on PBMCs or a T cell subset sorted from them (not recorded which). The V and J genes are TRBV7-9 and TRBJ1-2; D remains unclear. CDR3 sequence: CASSRDPGATF. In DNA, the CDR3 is TGTGCCAGCAGCCGAGACCCGGGTGCTACCTTC.